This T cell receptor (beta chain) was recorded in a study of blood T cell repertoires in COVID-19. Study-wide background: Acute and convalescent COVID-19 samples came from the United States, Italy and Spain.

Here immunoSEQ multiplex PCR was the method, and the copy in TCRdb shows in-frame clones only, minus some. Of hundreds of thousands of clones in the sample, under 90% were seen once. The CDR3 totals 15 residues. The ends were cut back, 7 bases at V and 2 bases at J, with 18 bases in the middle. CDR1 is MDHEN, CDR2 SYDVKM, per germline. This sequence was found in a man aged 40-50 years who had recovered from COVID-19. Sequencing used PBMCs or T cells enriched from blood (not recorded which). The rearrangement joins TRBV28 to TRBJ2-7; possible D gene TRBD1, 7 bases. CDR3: CASTPGQGGTYEQYF. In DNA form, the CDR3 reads TGTGCCAGCACCCCGGGGCAGGGGGGAACCTACGAGCAGTACTTC.